This T cell receptor beta chain came from a study of blood T cell repertoires in COVID-19. The V gene's germline CDR1 is SGHRS and CDR2 YFSETQ. The CDR3 loop spans 15 amino acids. V was cut by 0 bases and J by 8 bases, with 14 bases left in between. Some clones are missing from TCRdb's copy, which holds only in-frame ones; the method was immunoSEQ multiplex PCR. The sample includes 140,000 or so clones, around 87% seen only once; the top ten take around 8.3%. Sequences were obtained from peripheral blood. This sequence was found in a woman in her forties or fifties with active or convalescent COVID-19. V and J are TRBV5-1 and TRBJ1-4, with D possibly being TRBD1 (6 bases). CDR3 nucleotide sequence: TGCGCCAGCAGCTTGGCGGACAGCAGAGGCGAAAAACTGTTTTTT. The encoded protein is CASSLADSRGEKLFF.